This T cell receptor beta chain appears in the sequencing data of a study of shared clonotypes between healthy human individuals. Study observations and caveats: Larger estimated richness was generally recorded for naive subsets relative to memory subsets.

Comment on this clone: As yet, its antigen is unknown.

Genomic DNA of every subset was divided equally among multiple immunoSEQ plates. The table came from immunoSEQ multiplex PCR; TCRdb's copy has only in-frame clones and leaves some out. The repertoire has 1,400,000 or so clones, about 98.5% of them found once; the top ten carry roughly 0.35%. The sequence derives from a man aged 25-45 years in good health. Sequenced sample: naive CD4+ T cells sorted from blood. Subset noted: CD45RA+ positively selected.

CDR3 coding DNA: TGTGCCAGCAGCTTAGGTTGGGGTCCGCATTACGAGCAGTACTTC. Amino acids: CASSLGWGPHYEQYF. The gene calls are TRBV7-9 and TRBJ2-7; D unresolved. There are 15 residues in the CDR3. The germline CDR1 and CDR2 sequences are SEHNR and FQNEAQ (reference sequence). Trimming removed 1 base at V and 4 bases at J, with 14 bases between.